Listed below are T cell receptor beta chains from one sample, sequenced in a study of blood T cell repertoires in COVID-19. The data were produced by immunoSEQ multiplex PCR, yet TCRdb's version contains in-frame clones alone and is incomplete. This table holds 400,000 to 450,000 clones, approximately 88% found once. Sequenced input: peripheral blood. Receptors were obtained from a woman in her fifties or sixties with COVID-19, enrolled during active disease. Each CDR3 is given with its conserved first and last residue. A D gene is named only where the DNA matches it firmly. Only part of the rows carry a size: once, few, many, or a class if the clone is expanded.

V	size	D	length	J	CDR3	DNA
TRBV28	-	-	13	TRBJ1-2	CASRQSGTYGYTF	TGTGCCAGCAGACAATCAGGAACCTATGGCTACACCTTC
TRBV9	-	TRBD2	19	TRBJ2-3	CASSVFSSGGLTRTDTQYF	TGTGCCAGCAGCGTATTCAGTAGCGGGGGCCTCACCCGCACAGATACGCAGTATTTT
TRBV29-1	-	TRBD1	13	TRBJ1-4	CSVSDRAREKLFF	TGCAGCGTTTCTGACAGGGCCAGGGAAAAACTGTTTTTT
TRBV5-1	-	TRBD2	17	TRBJ2-7	CASSLARSTSGDYEQYF	TGCGCCAGCAGCTTGGCAAGGTCGACTAGCGGGGACTACGAGCAGTACTTC
TRBV2	-	-	14	TRBJ2-7	CANNAGTLPYEQYF	TGTGCCAACAACGCAGGGACTCTCCCCTACGAGCAGTACTTC
TRBV19	once	-	16	TRBJ1-6	CASSSRGWSYNSPLHF	TGTGCCAGTAGCTCTAGGGGTTGGTCCTATAATTCACCCCTCCACTTT
TRBV10-1	-	TRBD1	13	TRBJ1-1	CASSDGYAQGLTF	TGCGCCAGCAGTGATGGATATGCACAGGGGTTGACTTTT
TRBV19	-	-	14	TRBJ1-1	CASSIGDMNTEAFF	TGTGCCAGTAGTATCGGGGACATGAACACTGAAGCTTTCTTT
TRBV3-1/TRBV3-2	-	-	13	TRBJ1-1	CASSQAGGSEAFF	TGTGCCAGCAGCCAAGCTGGAGGCTCTGAAGCTTTCTTT
TRBV2	-	TRBD2	15	TRBJ2-3	CASVVLAVSTDTQYF	TGTGCCAGCGTAGTCCTAGCGGTTAGCACAGATACGCAGTATTTT
TRBV2	-	TRBD1	16	TRBJ2-7	CASSDPVGQGSHEQYF	TGTGCCAGCAGTGATCCCGTCGGACAGGGGAGCCACGAGCAGTACTTC
TRBV21-1	once	-	13	TRBJ2-3	CAYFRRGTDTQYF	TGTGCCTATTTTCGGCGGGGCACAGATACGCAGTATTTT
TRBV7-2	-	TRBD1	15	TRBJ1-5	CASSSRTGFNQPQHF	TGTGCCAGCAGCTCCCGGACAGGGTTCAATCAGCCCCAGCATTTT
TRBV25-1	-	-	16	TRBJ2-7	CASSAPKGVFSYEQYF	TGTGCCAGCAGTGCCCCCAAAGGGGTTTTCTCCTACGAGCAGTACTTC
TRBV6-1	once	TRBD1	15	TRBJ1-5	CASSEDRGGNQPQHF	TGTGCCAGCAGTGAGGACAGGGGTGGCAATCAGCCCCAGCATTTT
TRBV13	-	TRBD1	14	TRBJ2-1	CASSLATGGDEQFF	TGTGCCAGCAGCTTAGCAACAGGGGGCGATGAGCAGTTCTTC
TRBV28	-	TRBD1	14	TRBJ2-7	CASSDSTGGDEQYF	TGTGCCAGCAGCGACTCGACAGGGGGCGACGAGCAGTACTTC
TRBV27	-	TRBD2	15	TRBJ2-1	CASSSLLAGMGEQFF	TGTGCCAGCAGTTCATTACTAGCGGGGATGGGTGAGCAGTTCTTC
TRBV7-9	-	-	12	TRBJ1-1	CASSREFGGAFF	TGTGCCAGCAGCCGGGAATTCGGAGGTGCTTTCTTT
TRBV12-1	once	-	16	TRBJ1-5	CASSGSTGYCEQPQHF	TGTGCCAGCAGCGGTTCGACAGGGTATTGCGAACAGCCCCAGCATTTT
TRBV30	few	-	13	TRBJ2-1	CAWSGQGPGEQFF	TGTGCCTGGAGTGGCCAGGGGCCAGGTGAGCAGTTCTTC
TRBV7-6	-	-	15	TRBJ2-3	CASSPWGLSTDTQYF	TGTGCCAGCAGCCCGTGGGGACTTAGCACAGATACGCAGTATTTT
TRBV4-1	-	-	16	TRBJ2-5	CASSRPGHASGETQYF	TGCGCCAGCAGCCGTCCGGGACACGCGTCGGGGGAGACCCAGTACTTC
TRBV28	-	-	13	TRBJ1-1	CASSEHLNTEAFF	TGTGCCAGCAGTGAACATTTGAACACTGAAGCTTTCTTT
TRBV27	-	-	13	TRBJ1-2	CASSPGQNYGYTF	TGTGCCAGCAGTCCCGGACAGAACTATGGCTACACCTTC
TRBV5-4	-	-	13	TRBJ2-7	CASSLEAASGQYF	TGTGCCAGCAGCTTGGAGGCGGCCTCCGGGCAGTACTTC
TRBV7-3	-	-	16	TRBJ2-1	CASSPQRGGADNEQFF	TGTGCCAGCAGCCCCCAGAGGGGGGGCGCCGACAATGAGCAGTTCTTC
TRBV20-1	-	TRBD1	12	TRBJ2-4	CSAGDRGNIQYF	TGCAGTGCTGGTGACAGGGGTAACATTCAGTACTTC
TRBV2	-	-	14	TRBJ1-1	CASSGMRVNTEAFF	TGTGCCAGCAGTGGCATGCGGGTGAACACTGAAGCTTTCTTT
TRBV5-8	-	TRBD1	15	TRBJ2-1	CASSLNRGNMNEQFF	TGTGCCAGCAGCTTAAACAGGGGAAATATGAATGAGCAGTTCTTC
TRBV5-1	-	-	14	TRBJ1-1	CASSLELLNTEAFF	TGCGCCAGCAGCTTGGAACTATTGAACACTGAAGCTTTCTTT
TRBV27	-	TRBD2	15	TRBJ2-7	CASSARTSGAHEQYF	TGTGCCAGCAGTGCCCGGACTAGCGGGGCTCACGAGCAGTACTTC